The 15 T cell receptor beta chains in this list originate from one sample, sequenced in a study of siplizumab effects on memory and regulatory T cells. The table came from immunoSEQ multiplex PCR; TCRdb's copy has only in-frame clones and leaves some out. The table has approximately 60,000 clones, 79% seen once. Sequencing was done on a sample of memory CD4+ T cells sorted from blood. Receptor source: a human donor in good health.

This clone was observed once. This chain connects TRBV28 to TRBJ1-5; D remains unclear. The CDR3 loop spans 15 amino acids. Germline assignment: CDR1 MDHEN and CDR2 SYDVKM. Trimming removed 1 base from V and 0 bases from J, with 7 bases in between. The DNA for the CDR3 is TGTGCCAGCAGTTTATCGGGGATTAGCAATCAGCCCCAGCATTTT. Its translation: CASSLSGISNQPQHF.

The rearrangement joins TRBV5-6 to TRBJ1-2; 10 positions match TRBD1. J gave up 3 bases and V 2 bases, and 7 bases lay outside the gene matches. Germline V gives CDR1 SGHDT, CDR2 YYEEEE. This CDR3 region has 16 residues. CDR3 residues: CASSFIRTGGDYGYTF. CDR3 nucleotides: TGTGCCAGCAGCTTTATCCGGACAGGGGGGGACTATGGCTACACCTTC.

The genes are TRBV18 and TRBJ1-3; D is unresolved. The CDR3 consists of 15 residues. V dropped 6 bases and J dropped 0 bases, with 12 bases sitting between them. Germline V lookup: CDR1 KGHSH, CDR2 LQKENI. The CDR3 nucleotides read TGTGCCAGCTCCGGGAGTCTGGACTCTGGAAACACCATATATTTT. Protein sequence: CASSGSLDSGNTIYF.

The chain carries TRBV5-1 and TRBJ2-2; 7 nucleotides match TRBD2. V trimming: 1 base; J trimming: 4 bases; junction bases outside the gene matches: 7. Germline CDR1 reads SGHRS; CDR2 reads YFSETQ. The CDR3 runs to 16 residues. CDR3 sequence: CASSLIRGEGTGELFF. The DNA for the CDR3 is TGCGCCAGCAGCTTGATACGGGGGGAAGGCACCGGGGAGCTGTTTTTT.

This clone has a single count. The chain uses TRBV7-2 and TRBJ2-1, with 15 bases that match TRBD2. Germline V gene data show CDR1 as SGHTA and CDR2 as FQGNSA. The J segment lost 9 bases and the V segment lost 5 bases, leaving 8 bases of the junction unmatched. The CDR3 extends over 16 amino acids. The CDR3 spells CASSKSGTSGGSEQFF. CDR3 DNA sequence: TGTGCCAGCAGCAAGTCCGGGACTAGCGGGGGGAGTGAGCAGTTCTTC.

The sample holds a few counts of this clone. The rearrangement uses TRBV6-5 and TRBJ1-6; no reliable D call. The CDR3 runs 14 residues. Trimming pared 7 bases from V and 7 bases from J, leaving 14 bases between. Germline loops: CDR1 MNHEY, CDR2 SVGAGI. The CDR3 protein is CASTLRGKNSPLHF. For the CDR3, the DNA is TGTGCCAGCACCCTAAGAGGAAAAAATTCACCCCTCCACTTT.

This chain connects TRBV7-6 to TRBJ2-5; D tentatively fits TRBD1 or TRBD2 (5 bases each). Trimming cost V 5 bases and J 5 bases, with 15 bases left between them. Per the germline V gene, CDR1 is SGHVS and CDR2 is FNYEAQ. The CDR3 is 14 amino acids. CDR3 coding DNA: TGTGCCAGCAGCCCGACTGGGGGACGGGAGACCCAGTACTTC. The encoded protein is CASSPTGGRETQYF.

V is TRBV14 and J is TRBJ2-7; weak D call: TRBD1 (7 bases). Germline-derived CDR1 and CDR2 are SGHDN and FVKESK. The V end was cut by 4 bases, the J end by 7 bases, with 17 bases between. The CDR3 length is 14 residues. CDR3 in amino acids: CASSPQGGLGEQYF. The CDR3 DNA sequence: TGTGCCAGCAGCCCCCAGGGGGGATTGGGGGAGCAGTACTTC.

In this sample, this clone turned up a few times. V gene TRBV7-2 combines with J gene TRBJ2-2; D may match TRBD1 or TRBD2 (5 bases each). CDR3 length equals 13 residues. Per germline, CDR1 SGHTA and CDR2 FQGNSA. The V and J ends lost 8 bases and 2 bases respectively, with 9 bases between them. The chain's CDR3 is CASEGINTGELFF. The CDR3 nucleotides read TGTGCCAGCGAGGGGATCAACACCGGGGAGCTGTTTTTT.

The V call is TRBV30, the J call TRBJ1-3; a weak D match, TRBD1 (6 bases). V was trimmed by 5 bases and J by 0 bases, leaving 11 bases between them. CDR3 length equals 14 residues. From germline, CDR1 is GTSNPN and CDR2 SVGIG (reference sequence). CDR3 residues: CAWDRSTSGNTIYF. Here the CDR3 DNA reads TGTGCCTGGGACAGGTCAACCTCTGGAAACACCATATATTTT. Together with reference TRBV30 and TRBJ1-3, the CDR3 gives the full variable domain: SQTIHQWPATLVQPVGSPLSLECTVEGTSNPNLYWYRQAAGRGLQLLFYSVGIGQISSEVPQNLSASRPQDRQFILSSKKLLLSDSGFYLCAWDRSTSGNTIYFGEGSWLTVV.

CDR3 DNA sequence: TGTGCCAGCAGTCTAGCGGGAGACCTCTACGAGCAGTACTTC. As protein: CASSLAGDLYEQYF. The chain combines TRBV28 with TRBJ2-5, with 10 bases matching TRBD2. The DNA end is a closer match to TRBJ2-7, so the J assignment may be wrong. This CDR3 is 14 amino acids long. Germline CDR1 MDHEN, CDR2 SYDVKM.

The V gene is TRBV5-6, the J gene TRBJ1-3; 9 bases line up with TRBD1. The germline CDR1 and CDR2 sequences are SGHDT and YYEEEE. J gave up 8 bases and V 4 bases, and 7 bases lay outside the gene matches. This CDR3 has 14 amino acids. Written as DNA, the CDR3 is TGTGCCAGCAGCCGGACAGGGGCCGGCGACACCATATATTTT. Amino acid sequence: CASSRTGAGDTIYF. Full variable domain (outside the CDR3, taken from reference TRBV5-6 and TRBJ1-3): DAGVTQSPTHLIKTRGQQVTLRCSPKSGHDTVSWYQQALGQGPQFIFQYYEEEERQRGNFPDRFSGHQFPNYSSELNVNALLLGDSALYLCASSRTGAGDTIYFGEGSWLTVV.

V gene TRBV7-3 combines with J gene TRBJ2-1, with D perhaps matching TRBD1 (6 bases). CDR1 is SGHTA and CDR2 is FQGTGA in the germline V gene. V lost 3 bases and J lost 8, with 14 bases in between. The CDR3 covers 14 residues. This CDR3 reads CASSFGTSRDEQFF. CDR3 DNA: TGTGCCAGCAGCTTTGGGACATCTAGGGATGAGCAGTTCTTC.

The rearrangement uses TRBV2 and TRBJ2-7, with D possibly TRBD2 on 6 matching bases. Germline loops: CDR1 SNHLY, CDR2 FYNNEI. V lost 8 bases and J lost 4, with 15 bases in between. The CDR3 runs 13 residues. CDR3 protein: CASSLGRLYEQYF. The CDR3 DNA reads TGTGCCAGCTCACTTGGGAGGTTGTACGAGCAGTACTTC.

This rearrangement joins TRBV2 to TRBJ2-7; D might be TRBD2 (5 bases). V was pared by 5 bases and J by 2 bases, with 13 bases between. This CDR3 has 14 amino acids. Germline lookup yields CDR1 SNHLY and CDR2 FYNNEI. CDR3 DNA sequence: TGTGCCAGCAGTAGAGGGATAACGCCCTACGAGCAGTACTTC. This translates into CASSRGITPYEQYF.